The subject of this entry is one T cell receptor (beta chain). This sample is drawn from a study of blood T cell repertoires in COVID-19. Germline CDR1 KGHSH, CDR2 LQKENI. The CDR3 spans 14 residues. J gave up 4 bases and V 6 bases, and 7 bases lay outside the gene matches. In the authors' methods: The authors estimated nucleated cell counts from reference gene primer amplification. The assay was immunoSEQ multiplex PCR, and TCRdb's table has in-frame clones only and misses some. That table is the source of V, J and clone size, and D and trimming were worked out from the DNA. This sample has 250,000 or so clones, with almost 90% found just once.

Sequenced sample: peripheral blood. The chain couples TRBV18 to TRBJ1-2, with 8 nucleotides matching TRBD1. This receptor was obtained from a woman aged 55-70 years with COVID-19, enrolled during active disease. CDR3 in amino acids: CASSPGQEIYGYTF. In DNA, the CDR3 is TGTGCCAGCTCGCCGGGACAGGAAATCTATGGCTACACCTTC.